The 29 T cell receptor beta chains below come from one sample, sequenced in a study of cytomegalovirus exposure and HLA in healthy donors (dated by TCRdb to about 2017). The library was obtained by the immunoSEQ multiplex PCR assay. For the multiplex PCR, a mixture combining 60 forward primers for TCR Vbeta segments and 13 reverse primers for TCR Jbeta segments was used. In its TCRdb copy, this immuneACCESS table keeps in-frame sequences only and misses some clones. Where compared with another copy, unresolved V genes explain less than half of these, and the others have no known cause. Across this sample there are about 76,000 clones, with 65% to 80% seen only once. The top ten constitute 9.5% to 13% of the sample. Sequenced material: PBMCs. The source of these receptors is a male donor in good health and CMV-seropositive.

Concerning this clone: This sample also contains other DNA sequences that code for the same CDR3. The chain recombines TRBV15 with TRBJ1-2; tentative D call: TRBD1 (5 bases). Germline V gene lookup returns CDR1 LNHNV and CDR2 YYDKDF (reference sequence). This CDR3 is built from 15 residues. Deletions cut 0 bases from V and 1 base from J, with 9 bases between. The CDR3 is CATSRDWGLNYGYTF. The CDR3 DNA follows: TGTGCCACCAGCAGAGATTGGGGCCTTAACTATGGCTACACCTTC.

This clone has only one observation. The V gene is TRBV6-1, the J gene TRBJ1-2; 9 positions agree with TRBD1. The CDR3 is 14 residues long. V lost 5 bases, J lost 5 bases, and 6 bases stayed unmatched. CDR1 MNHNS and CDR2 SASEGT come from the germline V gene. CDR3 residues: CASSSMGQGYGYTF. The CDR3 bases are TGTGCCAGCAGTTCCATGGGACAGGGTTATGGCTACACCTTC.

CDR3 sequence reads: CSARGDQPQHF. The CDR3 DNA is TGCAGTGCTAGAGGAGATCAGCCCCAGCATTTT. V gene TRBV20-1 combines with J gene TRBJ1-5; D call uncertain. The germline V and J ends were trimmed by 1 base and 5 bases, with 3 bases remaining between them. This CDR3 has 11 residues. Germline CDR1 is DFQATT and CDR2 is SNEGSKA (reference sequence).

This clone occurred a few times. This chain uses TRBV6-5 with TRBJ1-1, with D perhaps TRBD1 (6 bases). The V end lost 6 bases, the J end lost 7 bases, and 9 bases lay between the germline ends. Germline V gene lookup returns CDR1 MNHEY and CDR2 SVGAGI. The CDR3 consists of 11 residues. In nucleotides, the CDR3 is TGTGCCAGCAGGCACAGGGATGAAGCTTTCTTT. Its protein product is CASRHRDEAFF.

Remarks on this clone: The same CDR3 is also encoded by other DNA sequences in this sample. The genes are TRBV18 and TRBJ2-5; D is unresolved. The length of the CDR3 is 14 residues. V lost 0 bases to trimming and J lost 1 base, with 6 bases between them. The germline CDR1 and CDR2 sequences are KGHSH and LQKENI. CDR3 residues: CASSPPASQETQYF. The CDR3 DNA is TGTGCCAGCTCACCACCGGCCAGCCAAGAGACCCAGTACTTC.

This chain connects TRBV19 to TRBJ2-3, with TRBD2 matching 7 bases. This CDR3 is 15 amino acids long. From germline, CDR1 is LNHDA and CDR2 SQIVND (reference sequence). Trimming cost V 9 bases and J 1 base; bases outside gene matches: 10. The chain's CDR3 is CASNDGGGGTDTQYF. The CDR3 DNA is TGTGCCAGCAACGACGGCGGGGGAGGCACAGATACGCAGTATTTT.

This chain uses TRBV9 with TRBJ2-1; TRBD2 matches at 8 bases. After removal of 4 bases from V and 4 bases from J, the junction contained 7 bases not matched to a gene. The CDR3 totals 15 residues. CDR1 and CDR2 (germline): SGDLS, YYNGEE. The CDR3 nucleotides are TGTGCCAGCAGCTCCAGCGGGAGTGCTTACAATGAGCAGTTCTTC. Its protein is CASSSSGSAYNEQFF.

The chain links TRBV18 to TRBJ2-7; the D gene is possibly TRBD2 (5 bases). Trimming cost V 2 bases and J 0 bases, with 8 bases left between them. This CDR3 comprises 14 residues. Germline V lookup: CDR1 KGHSH, CDR2 LQKENI. CDR3 residues: CASSPGLPSYEQYF. Written as DNA, the CDR3 is TGTGCCAGCTCACCAGGACTCCCCTCCTACGAGCAGTACTTC.

This chain uses TRBV5-5 with TRBJ2-7; the match to TRBD1 covers 7 bases. CDR1 is SGHKS and CDR2 is YYEKEE in the germline V gene (reference sequence). V lost 3 bases, J lost 2 bases, and 8 bases stayed unmatched. CDR3 length: 15 amino acids. The CDR3 nucleotides read TGTGCCAGCAGCTCAAGACAGGGTAGGACCTACGAGCAGTACTTC. This encodes CASSSRQGRTYEQYF.

The V call is TRBV14, the J call TRBJ2-2, with TRBD2 matching 7 bases. The length of the CDR3 is 15 residues. The V and J ends lost 3 bases and 2 bases, in that order; junction bases with no gene match: 3. Germline CDR1 reads SGHDN; CDR2 reads FVKESK. CDR3 sequence (DNA): TGTGCCAGCAGCCAGCTAGCGGTAAACACCGGGGAGCTGTTTTTT. Its translation is CASSQLAVNTGELFF.

This rearrangement joins TRBV9 to TRBJ2-1, with 7 nucleotides matching TRBD1. The J segment lost 4 bases and the V segment lost 0 bases, leaving 1 base of the junction unmatched. Germline V gene data show CDR1 as SGDLS and CDR2 as YYNGEE. The length of the CDR3 is 14 residues. In DNA form, the CDR3 reads TGTGCCAGCAGCGTAGGACAGGGATACAATGAGCAGTTCTTC. This codes for CASSVGQGYNEQFF.

The chain employs TRBV4-1 and TRBJ2-7; possibly TRBD2 for D (5 bases). V lost 6 bases, J lost 0 bases, and 12 bases lay in between. The length of the CDR3 is 14 residues. The germline CDR1 and CDR2 sequences are MGHRA and YSYEKL. The CDR3 reads CASSLPSGSYEQYF. CDR3 in DNA: TGCGCCAGCAGTCTCCCCAGCGGCTCCTACGAGCAGTACTTC.

The chain employs TRBV18 and TRBJ1-3, with a weak D call TRBD1 (6 bases). CDR1 and CDR2 from the germline V gene are KGHSH and LQKENI. V was cut by 6 bases and J by 4 bases, with 13 bases left in between. The CDR3 sequence is 14 residues long. The CDR3 DNA is TGTGCCAGCTCCCGACAGGAGACCGGAAACACCATATATTTT. Translating gives CASSRQETGNTIYF.

The chain recombines TRBV5-1 with TRBJ1-4, with D hard to call. The CDR3 length is 12 residues. V was cut by 4 bases and J by 10 bases, with 11 bases left in between. CDR1 is SGHRS, CDR2 YFSETQ, per germline. The CDR3 protein is CASSVEGGKLFF. Written as DNA, the CDR3 is TGCGCCAGCAGCGTCGAGGGAGGAAAACTGTTTTTT.

The chain employs TRBV5-1 and TRBJ2-2; no definite D call. The CDR3 extends over 16 amino acids. With 2 bases removed from V and 1 base from J, the gap between germline ends came to 12 bases. Germline CDR1 SGHRS, CDR2 YFSETQ. CDR3 sequence (DNA): TGCGCCAGCAGCTTAGGTGGCGGAGTGAACACCGGGGAGCTGTTTTTT. Encoded protein: CASSLGGGVNTGELFF. Combining the CDR3 with reference TRBV5-1 and TRBJ2-2 gives the whole variable domain KAGVTQTPRYLIKTRGQQVTLSCSPISGHRSVSWYQQTPGQGLQFLFEYFSETQRNKGNFPGRFSGRQFSNSRSEMNVSTLELGDSALYLCASSLGGGVNTGELFFGEGSRLTVL.

This clone came up a few times. The chain links TRBV25-1 to TRBJ2-7, with D maybe TRBD1 (7 bases). The V and J ends lost 8 bases and 1 base respectively, with 12 bases between them. The CDR3 is 13 residues long. Germline V CDR1 and CDR2: MGHDK, SYGVNS. The CDR3 nucleotides are TGTGCCAGCGGAGGGGACAGATCCTACGAGCAGTACTTC. Protein sequence: CASGGDRSYEQYF.

This chain links TRBV28 with TRBJ1-1, with D perhaps TRBD1 (5 bases). V was trimmed by 5 bases and J by 2 bases, leaving 15 bases between them. CDR3 size: 15 residues. The V gene's germline CDR1 is MDHEN and CDR2 SYDVKM. CDR3 nucleotides: TGTGCCAGCAGTCCAGCTCGCAGGGCTAACACTGAAGCTTTCTTT. It translates to CASSPARRANTEAFF.

The chain combines TRBV30 with TRBJ2-7; maybe TRBD1 (5 bases). With 2 bases removed from V and 2 bases from J, the gap between germline ends came to 10 bases. CDR3 length: 13 amino acids. Germline lookup yields CDR1 GTSNPN and CDR2 SVGIG (reference sequence). CDR3 bases: TGTGCCTGGAGTCTGGGGCAGACCTACGAGCAGTACTTC. Its protein is CAWSLGQTYEQYF. Full variable domain (remainder filled in from reference TRBV30 and TRBJ2-7): SQTIHQWPATLVQPVGSPLSLECTVEGTSNPNLYWYRQAAGRGLQLLFYSVGIGQISSEVPQNLSASRPQDRQFILSSKKLLLSDSGFYLCAWSLGQTYEQYFGPGTRLTVT.

The rearrangement links TRBV30 to TRBJ1-5; D gene uncertain. The germline V gene has CDR1 GTSNPN and CDR2 SVGIG (reference sequence). The CDR3 contains 12 residues. V lost 2 bases and J 5 bases, leaving 7 bases between the germline ends. The CDR3 nucleotides are TGTGCCTGGAGTCCCGGTTATCAGCCCCAGCATTTT. Its translation: CAWSPGYQPQHF.

The chain carries TRBV7-9 and TRBJ2-6; 8 nucleotides match TRBD1. V lost 1 base to trimming and J lost 1 base; unmatched junction nucleotides: 9. Per the germline V gene, CDR1 is SEHNR and CDR2 is FQNEAQ (reference sequence). The CDR3 has 19 residues. The CDR3 reads CASSLEGQGRGSGANVLTF. The CDR3 coding sequence is TGTGCCAGCAGCTTAGAAGGACAGGGTAGGGGTTCTGGGGCCAACGTCCTGACTTTC.

The rearrangement joins TRBV2 to TRBJ2-7; D is ambiguous. Germline lookup yields CDR1 SNHLY and CDR2 FYNNEI. V lost 6 bases to trimming and J lost 7 bases, with 13 bases between them. The CDR3 runs 12 residues. The CDR3 nucleotides are TGTGCCAGCAGCCCTATCGGGTTAGAGCAGTACTTC. Encoded protein: CASSPIGLEQYF.

The chain is built from TRBV10-1 and TRBJ2-1; D uncertain. The CDR3 consists of 14 residues. Germline values: CDR1 WNHNN, CDR2 SYGVQD (reference sequence). V shed 2 bases and J shed 6 bases, with 11 bases lying between them. CDR3 amino acids: CASSESTASNEQFF. CDR3 sequence (DNA): TGCGCCAGCAGTGAGAGTACTGCTAGCAATGAGCAGTTCTTC.

The rearrangement uses TRBV5-4 and TRBJ2-7; 9 bases line up with TRBD2. J lost 7 bases, V lost 1 base, and 9 bases had no gene match. The CDR3 consists of 15 residues. CDR1 SGHNT and CDR2 YYREEE come from the germline V gene (reference sequence). As DNA, the CDR3 is TGTGCCAGCAGCTTGAGTAGCGGGAGTGATAGGGAGCAGTACTTC. Encoded protein: CASSLSSGSDREQYF.

The rearrangement links TRBV5-1 to TRBJ1-1; tentatively, D is TRBD1 (6 bases). CDR3 length: 14 amino acids. With 4 bases removed from V and 1 base from J, the gap between germline ends came to 11 bases. Germline lookup yields CDR1 SGHRS and CDR2 YFSETQ. CDR3 DNA: TGCGCCAGCAGCCTCAACAGGGCGAACACTGAAGCTTTCTTT. Translating gives CASSLNRANTEAFF.

The chain carries TRBV7-2 and TRBJ2-7; 8 bases agree with TRBD1. Per the germline V gene, CDR1 is SGHTA and CDR2 is FQGNSA. This CDR3 contains 15 residues. Trimming at V came to 3 bases and at J to 4 bases, leaving 8 bases not matched to a gene. The CDR3 DNA sequence: TGTGCCAGCAGCTTGTCCAGGACAGGGAGTTACGAGCAGTACTTC. Amino acid sequence: CASSLSRTGSYEQYF.

The chain carries TRBV6-5 and TRBJ1-2; 10 bases are a match to TRBD1. This CDR3 has 12 amino acids. Looked up from germline, CDR1 is MNHEY and CDR2 is SVGAGI. V lost 4 bases, J lost 14 bases, and 7 bases stayed unmatched. The CDR3: CASSSPGQGRTF. In DNA, the CDR3 is TGTGCCAGCAGTTCGCCGGGACAGGGGCGTACCTTC.

In its sample, this clone was seen once. The rearrangement joins TRBV19 to TRBJ1-5, with D perhaps matching TRBD1 (5 bases). Germline CDR1 and CDR2: LNHDA and SQIVND (reference sequence). V shed 5 bases and J shed 0 bases, with 11 bases lying between them. The CDR3 spans 15 residues. The DNA of the CDR3 is TGTGCCAGTAGTCAGGGTGGCTATAGCAATCAGCCCCAGCATTTT. This translates into CASSQGGYSNQPQHF.

J is TRBJ2-1 and V is TRBV6-1, with TRBD2 identical over 7 bases. The CDR3 runs to 12 residues. Germline-derived CDR1 and CDR2 are MNHNS and SASEGT. V trimming: 6 bases; J trimming: 7 bases; junction bases outside the gene matches: 3. The CDR3 here is CASRGLPNEQFF. The CDR3 nucleotides are TGTGCCAGCAGGGGACTACCAAATGAGCAGTTCTTC.

V gene TRBV5-1 combines with J gene TRBJ2-7, with 11 nucleotides matching TRBD2. V dropped 4 bases and J dropped 6; count of bases not matched to a gene: 9. From germline, CDR1 is SGHRS and CDR2 YFSETQ. The CDR3 extends over 15 amino acids. The CDR3 sequence is CASSGTSGSPSEQYF. The DNA for the CDR3 is TGCGCCAGCAGCGGTACTAGCGGGAGCCCATCCGAGCAGTACTTC. The full variable domain, completed using reference TRBV5-1 and TRBJ2-7, is KAGVTQTPRYLIKTRGQQVTLSCSPISGHRSVSWYQQTPGQGLQFLFEYFSETQRNKGNFPGRFSGRQFSNSRSEMNVSTLELGDSALYLCASSGTSGSPSEQYFGPGTRLTVT.